The clone carrying this T cell receptor beta chain has a count of ten or more. These data are taken from a study of T-cell reconstitution after alpha-beta-depleted transplantation in children. This CDR3 has 14 amino acids. Between the trimmed V and J ends, which lost 7 bases and 4 bases, there was a span of 14 bases. As it was prepared, the TCRbeta library received unique molecular identifiers. A single record per CDR3 protein comes from TCRdb applying MiXCR to the PCR reads. The sample lists fewer than 550,000 distinct CDR3 sequences, 11% occurring once. This chain joins TRBV12-3 or TRBV12-4 and TRBJ2-1; unclear D gene. This TCR came from a female patient aged 2 to 10 who had a stem cell transplant for aplastic anemia, so the T cells may come from the graft donor. Sample: PBMCs, mostly from graft donor cells, taken 180 days after TCRalphabeta/CD19-depleted stem cell transplant. The CDR3 nucleotides are TGTGCCAGCAAAAGTCCCAGCCATTACAATGAGCAGTTCTTC. As protein: CASKSPSHYNEQFF.